This T cell receptor (beta chain) was retrieved from a study of blood T cell repertoires in COVID-19 (TCRdb year 2020). About the study as a whole: The collaborator samples originated in the United States, Italy and Spain and spanned the acute and convalescent phases of COVID-19. Subjects who had been exposed to COVID-19, were actively infected with it, or had recovered from it provided the deeply sampled blood TCRbeta repertoires that made up the dataset. Where available, HLA class I and class II types were obtained from metadata supplied by the sample provider rather than from assay-based typing. The prospective study material was composed of cDNA or gDNA derived from T cells, B-cell-depleted T cells, or PBMCs. Samples were obtained from the ongoing ImmuneRACE study (first 160 participants) and from 950 to 1,500 subjects provided by 6 global collaborators. A de-identified subject ID, COVID-19 status, age in years and sex were almost always included in the sample metadata. The repertoires were made available in a free public database intended to serve as a resource for research on the immune response to SARS-CoV-2.

What the authors observed across the whole study: The quantity of clinical and demographic metadata differed by source and by participant and was supplied without curation.

The CDR3 spans 16 residues, from the cysteine through the phenylalanine. The only DNA kept is the CDR3, 48 bases in frame from the first base. Trimming takes 3 bases from V and 1 base from J, and the germline ends sit 11 bases apart. Reading the germline V gene gives CDR1 KGHDR and CDR2 SFDVKD. This clone was seen once. Its antigen is still unknown. Per-base quality was not reported, and no clone a single base away is much larger than it. TCRbeta CDR3 regions were amplified from genomic DNA by means of the immunoSEQ Assay, a bias-controlled multiplex PCR. The authors' analysis ran thus. The number of nucleated cells in each sample was estimated by amplification of reference gene primers within the assay. To quantify the absolute abundance of each unique TCRbeta CDR3 rearrangement, sequence reads were collapsed and filtered. For each sample, productive Simpson clonality was calculated as the square root of Simpson's diversity index over productive rearrangements. TCRdb holds this immuneACCESS table with in-frame rearrangements only. Some clones are missing; in checked studies, unresolved V genes explain under half, and the rest has no known cause. The DNA was the basis for D and trimming; V, J and clone size are from that table. The sample table records roughly 320,000 clones; roughly 90% of these occur just once. The leading ten clones occupy roughly 3.9% of the sample.

Participants in the prospective study were aged about 18 to 95 years, lived in some 24 United States geographic areas, and enrolled through a virtual design. In the prospective study, cohorts were assigned on the basis of participant-reported clinical history obtained from a screening survey and a study questionnaire. Exposed participants were defined as having been in contact with someone with a PCR-confirmed or clinician-diagnosed COVID-19 case within 2 weeks of study entry. In the prospective study, mobile phlebotomists collected whole blood, serum and a nasopharyngeal or oropharyngeal swab from each participant. Prospective study participants could optionally give additional blood draws and questionnaires over an approximately two-month period. Before DNA extraction, prospective study blood samples were shipped either frozen or at room temperature.

The sample comprised PBMCs or T cells enriched from blood (not recorded which). Recombination joined TRBV24-1 with TRBJ2-2, with a tentative D gene TRBD2 over 5 matching bases. This clonotype was sampled from a woman aged 25 to 45 who had been exposed to COVID-19. CDR3 region: CATSDPGRGNTGELFF. The DNA sequence is given as TGTGCCACCAGTGATCCTGGACGGGGGAACACCGGGGAGCTGTTTTTT.